This entry describes one T cell receptor beta chain. Antigen unknown. Method: immunoSEQ multiplex PCR; TCRdb's copy keeps in-frame clones and lacks some. The top ten clones hold roughly 13% of a sample with approximately 200,000 clones, 72% of them seen once. This entry belongs to a study of cytotoxic CD8 clonotypes in ibrutinib-treated CLL. Notes on the study in general: Public clonotypes were uncommon and contracted or stayed stable on treatment.

Trimming pared 0 bases from V and 3 bases from J, leaving 9 bases between. From germline, CDR1 is SGHAT and CDR2 FQNNGV. There are 15 residues in the CDR3. The V gene is TRBV11-2, the J gene TRBJ1-5; D gene ambiguous. The sequencing used PBMCs, collected after 24 months of ibrutinib treatment. This sequence was found in a human donor with chronic lymphocytic leukemia. The CDR3 loop reads CASSLEGIHNQPQHF. The CDR3 DNA is TGTGCCAGCAGCTTAGAGGGGATCCACAATCAGCCCCAGCATTTT.